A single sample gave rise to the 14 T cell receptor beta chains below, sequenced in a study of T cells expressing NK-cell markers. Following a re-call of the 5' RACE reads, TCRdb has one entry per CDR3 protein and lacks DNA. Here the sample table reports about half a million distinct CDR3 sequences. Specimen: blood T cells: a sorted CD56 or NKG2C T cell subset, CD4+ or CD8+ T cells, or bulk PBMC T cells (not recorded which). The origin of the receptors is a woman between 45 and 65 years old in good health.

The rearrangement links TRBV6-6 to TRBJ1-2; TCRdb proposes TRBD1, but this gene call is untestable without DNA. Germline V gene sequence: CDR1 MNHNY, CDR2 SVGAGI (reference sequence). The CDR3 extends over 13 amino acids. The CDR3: CASWVGIGYGYTF.

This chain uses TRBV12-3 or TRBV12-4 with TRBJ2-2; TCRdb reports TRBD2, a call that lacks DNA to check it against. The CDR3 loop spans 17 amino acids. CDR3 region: CASSPQINFAFPGELFF.

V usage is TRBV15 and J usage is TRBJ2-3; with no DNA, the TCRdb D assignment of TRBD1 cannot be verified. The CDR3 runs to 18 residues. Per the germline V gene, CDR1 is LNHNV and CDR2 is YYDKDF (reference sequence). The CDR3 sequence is CATSRDGQPPTLADTQYF.

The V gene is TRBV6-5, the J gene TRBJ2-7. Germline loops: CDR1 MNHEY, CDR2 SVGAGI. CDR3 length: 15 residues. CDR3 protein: CASSRYGGAAYEQYF.

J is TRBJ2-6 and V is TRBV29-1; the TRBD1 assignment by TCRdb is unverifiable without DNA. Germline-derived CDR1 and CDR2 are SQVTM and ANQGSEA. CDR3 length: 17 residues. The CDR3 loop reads CSVERGSAGVGANVLTF.

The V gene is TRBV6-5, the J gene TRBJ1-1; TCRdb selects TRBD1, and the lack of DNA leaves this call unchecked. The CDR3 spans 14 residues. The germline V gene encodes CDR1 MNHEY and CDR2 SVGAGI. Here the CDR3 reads CASSYAQRVGGAFF.

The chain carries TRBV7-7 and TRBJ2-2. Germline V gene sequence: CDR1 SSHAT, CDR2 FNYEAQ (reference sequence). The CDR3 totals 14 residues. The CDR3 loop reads CASSFGLLTGELFF.

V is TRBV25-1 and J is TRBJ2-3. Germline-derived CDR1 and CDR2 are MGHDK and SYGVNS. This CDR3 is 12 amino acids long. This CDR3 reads CATGGGTDTQYF. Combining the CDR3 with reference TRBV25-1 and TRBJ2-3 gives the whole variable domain EADIYQTPRYLVIGTGKKITLECSQTMGHDKMYWYQQDPGMELHLIHYSYGVNSTEKGDLSSESTVSRIRTEHFPLTLESARPSHTSQYLCATGGGTDTQYFGPGTRLTVL.

The CDR3 reads CASSPARARNYGYTF. The genes are TRBV5-6 and TRBJ1-2; lacking DNA, the TRBD1 call made by TCRdb goes unchecked. The CDR3 loop spans 15 amino acids. Germline CDR1 reads SGHDT; CDR2 reads YYEEEE.

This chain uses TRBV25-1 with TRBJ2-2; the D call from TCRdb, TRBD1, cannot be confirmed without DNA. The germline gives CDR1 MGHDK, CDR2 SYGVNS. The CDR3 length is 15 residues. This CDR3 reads CASSRRQGVTGELFF.

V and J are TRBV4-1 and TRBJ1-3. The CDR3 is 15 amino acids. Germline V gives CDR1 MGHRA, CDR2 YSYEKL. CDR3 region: CASSQDLNLGLPVYF.

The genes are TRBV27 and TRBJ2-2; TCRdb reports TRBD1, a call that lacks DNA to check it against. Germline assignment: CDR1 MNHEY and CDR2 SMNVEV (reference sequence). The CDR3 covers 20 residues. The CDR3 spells CASSRGGDRGRLRNTGELFF.

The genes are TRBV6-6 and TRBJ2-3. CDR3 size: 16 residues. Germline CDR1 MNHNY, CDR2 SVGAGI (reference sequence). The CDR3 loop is CASSYGGLAGTDTQYF.

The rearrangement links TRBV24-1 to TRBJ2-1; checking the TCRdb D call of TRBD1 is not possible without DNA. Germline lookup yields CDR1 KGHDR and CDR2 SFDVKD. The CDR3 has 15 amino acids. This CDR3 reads CATSDLKTPSDEQFF.